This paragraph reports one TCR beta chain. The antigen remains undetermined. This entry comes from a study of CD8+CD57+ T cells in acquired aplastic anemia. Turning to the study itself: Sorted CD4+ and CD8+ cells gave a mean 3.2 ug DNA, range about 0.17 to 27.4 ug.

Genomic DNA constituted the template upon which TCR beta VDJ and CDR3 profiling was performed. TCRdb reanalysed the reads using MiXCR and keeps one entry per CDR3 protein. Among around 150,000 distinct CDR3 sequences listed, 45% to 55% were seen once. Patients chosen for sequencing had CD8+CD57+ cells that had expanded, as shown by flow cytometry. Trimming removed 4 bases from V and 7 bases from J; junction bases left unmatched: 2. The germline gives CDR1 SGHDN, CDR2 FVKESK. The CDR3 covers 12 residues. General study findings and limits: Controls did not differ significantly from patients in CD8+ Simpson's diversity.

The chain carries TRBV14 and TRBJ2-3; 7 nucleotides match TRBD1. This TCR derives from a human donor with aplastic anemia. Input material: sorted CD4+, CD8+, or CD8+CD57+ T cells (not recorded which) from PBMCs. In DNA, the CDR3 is TGTGCCAGCAGCCCGGGACAGTATACGCAGTATTTT. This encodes CASSPGQYTQYF.